The 20 T cell receptor beta chains below were found in one sample sequenced in a study of T cells after yellow fever vaccination. MiXCR, applied by TCRdb to the 5' RACE reads, yields one record per CDR3 protein. The sample lists roughly 400,000 distinct CDR3 sequences; around 20% were seen once. The sequences come from PBMCs, collected before the yellow fever booster vaccination. The receptors come from a man aged 18-30 years who received the YFV17D yellow fever vaccine.

V is TRBV6-2 or TRBV6-3 and J is TRBJ2-5; no definite D call. This CDR3 spans 12 amino acids. V was shortened by 1 base and J by 5 bases, with 5 bases between the two germline ends. Looked up from germline, CDR1 is MNHEY and CDR2 is SVGEGT. CDR3 loop: CASSYYRETQYF. The CDR3 DNA reads TGTGCCAGCAGTTACTATCGCGAGACCCAGTACTTC.

This chain connects TRBV7-2 to TRBJ2-1, with D maybe TRBD2 (5 bases). This CDR3 contains 16 residues. Per the germline V gene, CDR1 is SGHTA and CDR2 is FQGNSA. Trimming shortened V by 5 bases and J by 3 bases, and 17 bases separated the two germline ends. In DNA, the CDR3 is TGTGCCAGCAGCCGGAATCTTGGACTGGGCTACAATGAGCAGTTCTTC. Encoded protein: CASSRNLGLGYNEQFF.

This chain joins TRBV7-8 and TRBJ2-5; a possible D gene is TRBD2 (5 bases). Trimming removed 1 base from V and 9 bases from J, with 15 bases in between. Germline CDR1 and CDR2: SGHVS and FQNEAQ. The CDR3 is 14 amino acids. DNA of the CDR3: TGTGCCAGCAGCTTAGTTGGTACCGGGCGGGCCCAGTACTTC. This gives the protein CASSLVGTGRAQYF.

The rearrangement links TRBV4-3 to TRBJ2-2; 7 bases map to TRBD2. J gave up 1 base and V 4 bases, and 3 bases lay outside the gene matches. The germline CDR1 and CDR2 sequences are LGHNA and YSLEER. The CDR3 runs 15 residues. The CDR3 region is CASSPQRGNTGELFF. The CDR3 coding sequence is TGCGCCAGCAGCCCCCAGCGGGGGAACACCGGGGAGCTGTTTTTT.

This rearrangement joins TRBV4-3 to TRBJ2-7; possibly TRBD2 for D (5 bases). The V end lost 1 base, the J end lost 4 bases, and 11 bases lay between the germline ends. The V gene's germline CDR1 is LGHNA and CDR2 YSLEER. The CDR3 runs to 14 residues. The CDR3 sequence is CASSQGGSEYEQYF. CDR3 bases: TGCGCCAGCAGCCAAGGAGGGAGTGAATACGAGCAGTACTTC.

This clonotype occurred a few times. The CDR3, as DNA: TGCAGTGCTAGGCGTACGACAGTTAGCAATCAGCCCCAGCATTTT. Encoded protein: CSARRTTVSNQPQHF. The chain uses TRBV20-1 and TRBJ1-5, with a weak D call TRBD1 (5 bases). This CDR3 comprises 15 residues. Between the trimmed V and J ends, which lost 3 bases and 0 bases, there was a span of 12 bases. Germline CDR1 and CDR2: DFQATT and SNEGSKA (reference sequence).

The chain recombines TRBV6-5 with TRBJ2-5; TRBD1 is a possible D gene (5 bases). V lost 6 bases and J 6 bases, leaving 14 bases between the germline ends. The CDR3 sequence is 13 residues long. Germline values: CDR1 MNHEY, CDR2 SVGAGI. The CDR3: CASSQRQGKTQYF. DNA of the CDR3: TGTGCCAGCAGCCAGAGGCAGGGAAAGACCCAGTACTTC.

The rearrangement joins TRBV2 to TRBJ1-2; 7 bases map to TRBD1. V lost 6 bases and J lost 8; bases outside the gene matches: 15. Germline-derived CDR1 and CDR2 are SNHLY and FYNNEI. This CDR3 region has 15 residues. CDR3 DNA sequence: TGTGCCAGCAGGCGGGCAGGGGGAATCGGGGGAGGCTACACCTTC. Translation gives CASRRAGGIGGGYTF.

The rearrangement uses TRBV7-9 and TRBJ2-2; D is unclear. The length of the CDR3 is 10 residues. CDR1 is SEHNR, CDR2 FQNEAQ, per germline (reference sequence). Trimming pared 10 bases from V and 6 bases from J, leaving 6 bases between. CDR3 bases: TGTGCCACTGCCCCCGGGGAGCTGTTTTTT. It specifies CATAPGELFF.

This clonotype was picked up a small number of times. The chain uses TRBV27 and TRBJ2-1; D might be TRBD2 (5 bases). The V gene's germline CDR1 is MNHEY and CDR2 SMNVEV (reference sequence). V was pared by 2 bases and J by 4 bases, with 9 bases between. The CDR3 consists of 14 residues. CDR3 region: CASSLLAPYNEQFF. CDR3 DNA sequence: TGTGCCAGCAGTTTACTAGCCCCTTACAATGAGCAGTTCTTC.

This clonotype has just a few counts. The chain links TRBV20-1 to TRBJ2-2, with D unresolved. Between the trimmed V and J ends, which lost 2 bases and 5 bases, there was a span of 9 bases. Germline V gene lookup returns CDR1 DFQATT and CDR2 SNEGSKA (reference sequence). The CDR3 contains 13 residues. The chain's CDR3 is CSARPLGTGELFF. Here the CDR3 DNA reads TGCAGTGCTAGACCCTTGGGGACCGGGGAGCTGTTTTTT.

Comments on this clonotype: Given a much more abundant clone one base away, this may be a read error. This chain links TRBV27 with TRBJ2-2; D might be TRBD2 (5 bases). Germline CDR1 MNHEY, CDR2 SMNVEV (reference sequence). This CDR3 comprises 15 residues. The CDR3 sequence is CASSLSHPRTGELIF. CDR3 bases: TGTGCCAGCAGTTTATCGCATCCTCGCACCGGGGAGCTGATTTTT.

The V gene is TRBV9, the J gene TRBJ1-6; no reliable D call. Germline loops: CDR1 SGDLS, CDR2 YYNGEE. Trimming stripped 0 bases from V and 7 bases from J, with 8 bases between. The CDR3 is made up of 14 amino acids. This CDR3 reads CASSVEGENSPLHF. The CDR3, as DNA: TGTGCCAGCAGCGTAGAGGGCGAGAATTCACCCCTCCACTTT.

This chain joins TRBV12-3 or TRBV12-4 and TRBJ2-1, with 8 positions matching TRBD2. V was clipped by 5 bases and J by 0 bases; unmatched bases: 6. The CDR3 is 16 residues long. The CDR3 sequence is CASSQAGGRSYNEQFF. CDR3 sequence (DNA): TGTGCCAGCAGTCAGGCGGGGGGCCGCTCCTACAATGAGCAGTTCTTC.

This clonotype was seen only a few times. The chain carries TRBV4-3 and TRBJ2-3; 7 positions match TRBD2. Germline V gene data show CDR1 as LGHNA and CDR2 as YSLEER. J gave up 6 bases and V 0 bases, and 9 bases lay outside the gene matches. The CDR3 consists of 16 residues. The CDR3 reads CASSQDWRGGGDTQYF. CDR3 bases: TGCGCCAGCAGCCAAGATTGGCGCGGGGGAGGGGATACGCAGTATTTT.

This clonotype was detected a few times. This chain uses TRBV5-1 with TRBJ2-7; D ambiguous. CDR1 is SGHRS and CDR2 is YFSETQ in the germline V gene. The CDR3 runs to 12 residues. Trimming left V 0 bases short and J 5 bases short, with 6 bases between. As DNA, the CDR3 is TGCGCCAGCAGCTTGGATGGGCACGAGCAGTACTTC. The encoded protein is CASSLDGHEQYF.

The table lists this clonotype with many counts. The chain couples TRBV7-9 to TRBJ2-5, with D perhaps TRBD1 (6 bases). Trimming removed 6 bases at V and 1 base at J, with 12 bases between. CDR3 length: 14 residues. Germline V gene data show CDR1 as SEHNR and CDR2 as FQNEAQ (reference sequence). The CDR3 DNA reads as TGTGCCAGCAGAAAGACAGGACCCCAAGAGACCCAGTACTTC. This gives the protein CASRKTGPQETQYF.

J is TRBJ2-1 and V is TRBV6-5, with D possibly TRBD1 on 6 matching bases. The V gene lost 5 bases and the J gene lost 6 bases, with 11 bases spanning the gap. Germline-derived CDR1 and CDR2 are MNHEY and SVGAGI. This CDR3 comprises 13 residues. The CDR3 here is CASSRQGINEQFF. DNA of the CDR3: TGTGCCAGCAGTAGGCAGGGGATCAATGAGCAGTTCTTC.

The CDR3 loop is CASSFVGTDYEQYF. The DNA for the CDR3 is TGTGCCAGCAGTTTCGTCGGGACAGACTACGAGCAGTACTTC. The chain has TRBV27 and TRBJ2-7; 7 bases fit TRBD1. The CDR3 consists of 14 residues. The germline CDR1 and CDR2 sequences are MNHEY and SMNVEV (reference sequence). Unmatched junction bases numbered 5, after V lost 3 bases and J lost 3 bases.

The genes are TRBV6-1 and TRBJ1-1; D is undetermined. Looked up from germline, CDR1 is MNHNS and CDR2 is SASEGT. This CDR3 spans 15 amino acids. V lost 2 bases and J 2 bases, leaving 12 bases between the germline ends. CDR3 bases: TGTGCCAGCAGTGAAAAGACGACGGGAAACACTGAAGCTTTCTTT. This gives the protein CASSEKTTGNTEAFF.